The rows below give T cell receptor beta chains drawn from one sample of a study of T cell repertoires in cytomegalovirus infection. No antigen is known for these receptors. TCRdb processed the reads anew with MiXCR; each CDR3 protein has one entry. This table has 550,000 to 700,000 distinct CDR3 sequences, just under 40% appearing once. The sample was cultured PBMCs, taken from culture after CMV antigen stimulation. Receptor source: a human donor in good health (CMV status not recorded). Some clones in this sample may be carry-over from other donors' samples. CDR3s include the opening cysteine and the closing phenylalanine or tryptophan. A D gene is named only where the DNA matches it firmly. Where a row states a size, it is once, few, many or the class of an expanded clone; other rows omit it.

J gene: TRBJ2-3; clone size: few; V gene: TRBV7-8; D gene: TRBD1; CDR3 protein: CASSLTGTGADTQYF; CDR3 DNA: TGTGCCAGCAGCCTTACCGGGACAGGGGCAGATACGCAGTATTTT
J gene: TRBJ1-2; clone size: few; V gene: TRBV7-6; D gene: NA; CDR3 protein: CASSLVGPAGYTF; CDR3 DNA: TGTGCCAGCAGCTTGGTCGGGCCCGCAGGCTACACCTTC
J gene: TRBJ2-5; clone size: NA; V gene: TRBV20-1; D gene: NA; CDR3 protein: CSAGAWGQETQYF; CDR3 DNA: TGCAGTGCCGGGGCTTGGGGCCAAGAGACCCAGTACTTC
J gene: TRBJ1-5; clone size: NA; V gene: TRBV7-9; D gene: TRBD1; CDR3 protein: CASSLFTGQGSNQPQHF; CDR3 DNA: TGTGCCAGCAGCCTCTTTACCGGACAGGGAAGCAATCAGCCCCAGCATTTT
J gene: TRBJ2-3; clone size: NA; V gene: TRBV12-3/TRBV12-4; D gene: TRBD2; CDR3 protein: CASSIGTSGLGTDTQYF; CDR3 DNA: TGTGCCAGCAGTATTGGGACTAGCGGGCTGGGTACAGATACGCAGTATTTT
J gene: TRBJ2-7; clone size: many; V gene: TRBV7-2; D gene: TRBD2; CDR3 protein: CASSSRTSGGTSSYEQYF; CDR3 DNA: TGTGCCAGCAGCTCCCGGACTAGCGGGGGCACGAGCTCCTACGAGCAGTACTTC
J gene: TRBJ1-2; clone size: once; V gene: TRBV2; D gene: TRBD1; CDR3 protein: CASSEGGQSYGYTF; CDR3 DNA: TGTGCCAGCAGTGAGGGGGGACAGTCCTATGGCTACACCTTC
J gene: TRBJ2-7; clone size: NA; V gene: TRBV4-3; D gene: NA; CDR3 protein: CASSREYDADYEQYF; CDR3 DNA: TGCGCCAGCAGCCGAGAGTACGACGCGGACTACGAGCAGTACTTC
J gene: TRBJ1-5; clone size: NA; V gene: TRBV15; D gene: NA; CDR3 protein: CATSARPRDQGDNQPQHF; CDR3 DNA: TGTGCCACCAGCGCCAGGCCCCGGGACCAGGGCGACAATCAGCCCCAGCATTTT
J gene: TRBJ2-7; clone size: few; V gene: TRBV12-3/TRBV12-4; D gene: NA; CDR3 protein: CASSSRPYEQYF; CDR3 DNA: TGTGCCAGCAGTTCCAGACCCTACGAGCAGTACTTC
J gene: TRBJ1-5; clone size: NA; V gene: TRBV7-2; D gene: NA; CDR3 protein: CASSTQAYQPQHF; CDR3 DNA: TGTGCCAGCAGCACACAGGCTTATCAACCCCAGCATTTT
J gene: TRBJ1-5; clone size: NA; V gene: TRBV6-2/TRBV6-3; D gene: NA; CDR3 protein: CASSYEVDSNQPQHF; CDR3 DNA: TGTGCCAGCAGTTACGAAGTGGACAGCAATCAGCCCCAGCATTTT
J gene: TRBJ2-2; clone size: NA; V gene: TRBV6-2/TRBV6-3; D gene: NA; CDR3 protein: CASRNRDEGTGELFF; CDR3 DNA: TGTGCCAGCAGAAACAGGGATGAGGGGACCGGGGAGCTGTTTTTT
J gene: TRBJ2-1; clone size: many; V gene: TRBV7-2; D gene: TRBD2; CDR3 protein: CASSRGGGTYNEQFF; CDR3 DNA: TGTGCCAGCAGCCGGGGCGGGGGGACCTACAATGAGCAGTTCTTC
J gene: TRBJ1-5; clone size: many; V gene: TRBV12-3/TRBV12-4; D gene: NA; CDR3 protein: CASGGGSGNQPQHF; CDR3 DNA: TGTGCCAGCGGGGGGGGTTCTGGGAATCAGCCCCAGCATTTT